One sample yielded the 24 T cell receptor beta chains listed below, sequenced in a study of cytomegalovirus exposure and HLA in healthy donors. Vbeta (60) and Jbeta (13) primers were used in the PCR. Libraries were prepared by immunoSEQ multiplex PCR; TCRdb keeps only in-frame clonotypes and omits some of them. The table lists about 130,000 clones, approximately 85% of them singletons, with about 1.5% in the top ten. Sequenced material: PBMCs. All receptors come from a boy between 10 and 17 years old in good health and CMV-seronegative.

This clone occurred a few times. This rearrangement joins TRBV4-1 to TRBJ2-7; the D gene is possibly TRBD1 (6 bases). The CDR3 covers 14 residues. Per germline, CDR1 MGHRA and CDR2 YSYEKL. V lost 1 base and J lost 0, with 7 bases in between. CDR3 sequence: CASSQGTASYEQYF. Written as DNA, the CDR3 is TGCGCCAGCAGCCAAGGGACAGCCTCCTACGAGCAGTACTTC.

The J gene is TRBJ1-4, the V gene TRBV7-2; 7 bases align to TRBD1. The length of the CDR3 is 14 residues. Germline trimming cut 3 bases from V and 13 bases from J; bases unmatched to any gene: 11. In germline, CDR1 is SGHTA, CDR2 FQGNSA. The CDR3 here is CASSFGTASLGLFF. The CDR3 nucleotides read TGTGCCAGCAGCTTTGGGACAGCTAGCTTAGGACTGTTTTTT.

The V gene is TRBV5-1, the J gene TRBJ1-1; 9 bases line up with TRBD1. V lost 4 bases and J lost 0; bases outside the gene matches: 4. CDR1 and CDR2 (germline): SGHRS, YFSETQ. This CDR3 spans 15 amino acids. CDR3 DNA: TGCGCCAGCAGCAACGGACAGGGGATGAACACTGAAGCTTTCTTT. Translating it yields CASSNGQGMNTEAFF.

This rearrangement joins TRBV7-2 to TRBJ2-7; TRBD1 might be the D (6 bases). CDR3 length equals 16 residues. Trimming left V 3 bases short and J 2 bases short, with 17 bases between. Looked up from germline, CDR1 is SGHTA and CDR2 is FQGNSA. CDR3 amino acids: CASSLATGFQAYEQYF. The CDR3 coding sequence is TGTGCCAGCAGCTTGGCCACAGGGTTCCAGGCCTACGAGCAGTACTTC.

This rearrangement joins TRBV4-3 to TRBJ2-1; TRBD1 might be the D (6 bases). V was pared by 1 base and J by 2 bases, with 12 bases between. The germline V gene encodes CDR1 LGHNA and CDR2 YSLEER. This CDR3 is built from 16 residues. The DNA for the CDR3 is TGCGCCAGCAGCCAAGCAGGGGTACAAGCCTACAATGAGCAGTTCTTC. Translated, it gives CASSQAGVQAYNEQFF.

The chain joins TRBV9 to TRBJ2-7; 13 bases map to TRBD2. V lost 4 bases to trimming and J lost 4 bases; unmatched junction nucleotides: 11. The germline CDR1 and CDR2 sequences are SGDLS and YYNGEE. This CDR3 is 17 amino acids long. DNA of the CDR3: TGTGCCAGCAGCAGAGGGGGGACTAGCGGGAAAAATTACGAGCAGTACTTC. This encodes CASSRGGTSGKNYEQYF.

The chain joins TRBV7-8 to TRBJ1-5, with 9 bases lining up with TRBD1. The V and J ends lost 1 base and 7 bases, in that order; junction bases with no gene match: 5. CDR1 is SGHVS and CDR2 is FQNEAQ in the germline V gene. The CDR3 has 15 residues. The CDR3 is CASSLGQGVGQPQHF. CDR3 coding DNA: TGTGCCAGCAGCTTAGGACAGGGGGTAGGGCAGCCCCAGCATTTT.

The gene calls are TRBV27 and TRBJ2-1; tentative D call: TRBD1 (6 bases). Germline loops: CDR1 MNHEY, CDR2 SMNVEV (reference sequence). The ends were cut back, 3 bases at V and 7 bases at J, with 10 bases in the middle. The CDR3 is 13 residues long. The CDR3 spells CASSLGTRNEQFF. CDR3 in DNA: TGTGCCAGCAGTTTGGGGACAAGGAATGAGCAGTTCTTC.

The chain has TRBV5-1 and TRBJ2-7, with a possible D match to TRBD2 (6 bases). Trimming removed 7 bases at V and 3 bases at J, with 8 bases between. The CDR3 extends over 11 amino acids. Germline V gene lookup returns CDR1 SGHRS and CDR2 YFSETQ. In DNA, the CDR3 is TGCGCCAGCCGGGGGAACTACGAGCAGTACTTC. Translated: CASRGNYEQYF.

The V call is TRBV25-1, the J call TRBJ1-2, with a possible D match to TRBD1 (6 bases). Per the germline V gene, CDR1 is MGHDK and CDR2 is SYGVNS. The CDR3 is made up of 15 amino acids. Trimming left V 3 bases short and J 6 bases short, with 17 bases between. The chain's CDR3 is CASSDLTGTSHGYTF. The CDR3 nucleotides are TGTGCCAGCAGTGACTTAACAGGGACTAGCCATGGCTACACCTTC.

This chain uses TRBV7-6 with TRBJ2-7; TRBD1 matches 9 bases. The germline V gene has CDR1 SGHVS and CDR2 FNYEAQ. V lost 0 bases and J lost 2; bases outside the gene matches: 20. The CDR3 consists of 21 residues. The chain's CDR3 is CASSLAPVVQGATPKTYEQYF. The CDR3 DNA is TGTGCCAGCAGCTTAGCCCCGGTAGTACAGGGGGCGACCCCTAAAACCTACGAGCAGTACTTC.

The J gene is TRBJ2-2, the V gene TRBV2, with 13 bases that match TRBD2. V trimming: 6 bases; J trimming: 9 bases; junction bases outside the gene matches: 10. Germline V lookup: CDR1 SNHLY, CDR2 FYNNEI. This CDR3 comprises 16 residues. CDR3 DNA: TGTGCCAGCAGCCTAGGACTAGCGGGAGAAGTGTGGGAGCTGTTTTTT. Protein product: CASSLGLAGEVWELFF.

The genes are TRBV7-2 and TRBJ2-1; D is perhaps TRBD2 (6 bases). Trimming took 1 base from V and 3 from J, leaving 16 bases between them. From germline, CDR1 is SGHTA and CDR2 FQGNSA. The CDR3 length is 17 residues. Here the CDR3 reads CASSLDVAGPFYNEQFF. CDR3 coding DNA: TGTGCCAGCAGCTTAGATGTGGCGGGGCCTTTCTACAATGAGCAGTTCTTC. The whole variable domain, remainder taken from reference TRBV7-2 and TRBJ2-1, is GAGVSQSPSNKVTEKGKDVELRCDPISGHTALYWYRQSLGQGLEFLIYFQGNSAPDKSGLPSDRFSAERTGGSVSTLTIQRTQQEDSAVYLCASSLDVAGPFYNEQFFGPGTRLTVL.

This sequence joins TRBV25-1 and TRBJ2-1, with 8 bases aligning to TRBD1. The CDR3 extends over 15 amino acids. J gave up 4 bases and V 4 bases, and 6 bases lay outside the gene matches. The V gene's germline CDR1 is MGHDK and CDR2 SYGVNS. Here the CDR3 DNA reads TGTGCCAGCAGTGGGGACAGGCGAACATACAATGAGCAGTTCTTC. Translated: CASSGDRRTYNEQFF.

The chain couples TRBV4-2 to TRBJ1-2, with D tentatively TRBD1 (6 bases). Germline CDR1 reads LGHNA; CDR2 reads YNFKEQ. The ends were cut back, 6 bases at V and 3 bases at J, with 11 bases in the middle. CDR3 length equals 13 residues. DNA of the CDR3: TGTGCCAGCAGAGGGGGAAAGGACTATGGCTACACCTTC. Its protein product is CASRGGKDYGYTF.

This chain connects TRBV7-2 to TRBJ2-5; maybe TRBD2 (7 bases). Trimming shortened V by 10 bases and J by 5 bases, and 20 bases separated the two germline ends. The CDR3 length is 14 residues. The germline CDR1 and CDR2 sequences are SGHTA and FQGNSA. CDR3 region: CATQLRGGGETQYF. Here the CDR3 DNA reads TGTGCCACGCAGCTTAGAGGGGGAGGGGAGACCCAGTACTTC.

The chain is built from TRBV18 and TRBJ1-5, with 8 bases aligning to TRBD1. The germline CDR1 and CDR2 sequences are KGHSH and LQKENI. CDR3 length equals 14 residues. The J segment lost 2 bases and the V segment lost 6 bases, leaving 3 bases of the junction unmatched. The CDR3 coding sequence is TGTGCCAGCTCCCCGACAGGGGGCAATCAGCCCCAGCATTTT. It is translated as CASSPTGGNQPQHF. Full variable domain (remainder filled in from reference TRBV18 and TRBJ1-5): NAGVMQNPRHLVRRRGQEARLRCSPMKGHSHVYWYRQLPEEGLKFMVYLQKENIIDESGMPKERFSAEFPKEGPSILRIQQVVRGDSAAYFCASSPTGGNQPQHFGDGTRLSIL.

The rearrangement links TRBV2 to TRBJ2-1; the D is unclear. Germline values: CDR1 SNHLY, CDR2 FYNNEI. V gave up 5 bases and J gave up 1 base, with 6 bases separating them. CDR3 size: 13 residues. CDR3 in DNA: TGTGCCAGCAGTCCTACTTCCTACAATGAGCAGTTCTTC. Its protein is CASSPTSYNEQFF.

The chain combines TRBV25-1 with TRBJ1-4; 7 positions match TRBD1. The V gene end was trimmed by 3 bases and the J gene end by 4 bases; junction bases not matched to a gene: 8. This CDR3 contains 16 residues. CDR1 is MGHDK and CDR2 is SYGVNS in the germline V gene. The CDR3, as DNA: TGTGCCAGCAGTGATGGTCGACAGGGCCTTAATGAAAAACTGTTTTTT. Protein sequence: CASSDGRQGLNEKLFF.

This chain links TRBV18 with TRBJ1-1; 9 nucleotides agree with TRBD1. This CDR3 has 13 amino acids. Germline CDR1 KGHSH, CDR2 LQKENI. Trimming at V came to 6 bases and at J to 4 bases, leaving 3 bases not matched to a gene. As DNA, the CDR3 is TGTGCCAGCTCGACAGGGGGTGGCACTGAAGCTTTCTTT. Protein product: CASSTGGGTEAFF.

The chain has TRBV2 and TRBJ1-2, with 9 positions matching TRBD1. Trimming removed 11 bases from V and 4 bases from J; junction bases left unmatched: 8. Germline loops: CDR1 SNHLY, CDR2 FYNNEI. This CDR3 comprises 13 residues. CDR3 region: CAPWGQGGYGYTF. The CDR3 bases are TGTGCCCCCTGGGGACAGGGTGGCTATGGCTACACCTTC. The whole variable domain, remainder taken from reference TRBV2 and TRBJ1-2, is EPEVTQTPSHQVTQMGQEVILRCVPISNHLYFYWYRQILGQKVEFLVSFYNNEISEKSEIFDDQFSVERPDGSNFTLKIRSTKLEDSAMYFCAPWGQGGYGYTFGSGTRLTVV.

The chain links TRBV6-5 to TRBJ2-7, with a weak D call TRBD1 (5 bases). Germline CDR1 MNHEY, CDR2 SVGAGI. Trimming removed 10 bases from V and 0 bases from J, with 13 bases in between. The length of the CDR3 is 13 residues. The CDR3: CATRSDISYEQYF. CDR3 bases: TGTGCCACCAGGTCGGACATCTCCTACGAGCAGTACTTC.

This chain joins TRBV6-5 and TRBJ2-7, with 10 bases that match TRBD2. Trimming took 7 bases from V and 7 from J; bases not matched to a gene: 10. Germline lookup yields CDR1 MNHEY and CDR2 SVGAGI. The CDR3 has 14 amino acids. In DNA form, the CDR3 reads TGTGCCAGCAATCGGGCTAGCGGGAGAGGGGAGCAGTACTTC. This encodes CASNRASGRGEQYF.

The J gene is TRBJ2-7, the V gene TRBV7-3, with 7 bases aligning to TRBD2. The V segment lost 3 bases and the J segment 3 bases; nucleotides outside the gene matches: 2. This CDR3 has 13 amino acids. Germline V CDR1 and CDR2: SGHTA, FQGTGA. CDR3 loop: CASSFGGGYEQYF. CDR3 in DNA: TGTGCCAGCAGCTTTGGGGGGGGCTACGAGCAGTACTTC.